This T cell receptor beta chain emerged from a study of shared clonotypes between healthy human individuals. The data were produced by immunoSEQ multiplex PCR, yet TCRdb's version contains in-frame clones alone and is incomplete. In the table there are around 560,000 clones, about 95% of which are singletons. This clone was observed a single time. After removal of 7 bases from V and 2 bases from J, the junction contained 9 bases not matched to a gene. This CDR3 has 15 residues. Germline CDR1 is MNHEY and CDR2 is SMNVEV (reference sequence). Naivety among CD8 cells was defined by CD45RO negativity and positive CCR7 selection, thereby excluding terminally differentiated effector memory CD45RA+ cells.

The specimen sequenced was naive CD8+ T cells sorted from blood. This TCR was sampled from a woman in her twenties or thirties in good health. V is TRBV27 and J is TRBJ2-7, with 9 nucleotides matching TRBD1. This CDR3 is CASNYYGTGPYEQYF. CDR3 bases: TGTGCCAGCAACTATTACGGGACAGGGCCCTACGAGCAGTACTTC.